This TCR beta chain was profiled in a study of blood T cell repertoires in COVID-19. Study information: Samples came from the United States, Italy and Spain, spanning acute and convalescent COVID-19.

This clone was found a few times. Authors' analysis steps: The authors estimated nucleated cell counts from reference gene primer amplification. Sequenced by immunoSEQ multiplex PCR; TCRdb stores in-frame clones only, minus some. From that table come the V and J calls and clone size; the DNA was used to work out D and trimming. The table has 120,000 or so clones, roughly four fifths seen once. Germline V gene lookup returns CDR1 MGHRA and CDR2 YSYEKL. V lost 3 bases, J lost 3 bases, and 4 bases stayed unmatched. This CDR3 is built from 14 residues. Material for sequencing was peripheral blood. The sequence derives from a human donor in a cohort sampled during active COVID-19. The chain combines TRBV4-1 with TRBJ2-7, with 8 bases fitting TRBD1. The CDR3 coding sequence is TGCGCCAGCAGCCAGGGGGACAGGAACTACGAGCAGTACTTC. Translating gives CASSQGDRNYEQYF.